This T cell receptor (beta chain) was recorded in a study of shared clonotypes between healthy human individuals. The authors split each subset's genomic DNA evenly across several immunoSEQ plates. Here immunoSEQ multiplex PCR was the method, and the copy in TCRdb shows in-frame clones only, minus some. The sample includes over a million clones, around 78% of them seen just once. Germline CDR1 is SGHRS and CDR2 is YFSETQ. The CDR3 sequence is 15 residues long. The trim removed 4 bases at V and 9 bases at J, leaving 8 bases unmatched. The clonotype originates from a man between 18 and 35 years old in good health. Some clones in this sample may be carry-over from other donors' samples. Sequencing was done on a sample of memory CD4+ T cells from PBMCs. Subset indicated: CD45RA-negative fraction. This rearrangement joins TRBV5-1 to TRBJ2-1, with 12 positions matching TRBD2. The CDR3 sequence: CASSIGLAGIGEQFF. CDR3 sequence (DNA): TGCGCCAGCAGCATAGGACTAGCGGGAATCGGTGAGCAGTTCTTC.